Sequencing of this TCR beta chain was carried out in a study of tumor T cells in aggressive B-cell lymphoma. This clone has only a few counts. One end of the junction is discordant with germline, which a read error may explain. This table comes from immunoSEQ multiplex PCR, and its TCRdb copy is limited to in-frame clones, with some not included. The sample holds approximately 2,200 clones, about 87% seen once. Per germline, CDR1 MNHNS and CDR2 SASEGT. The CDR3 runs to 13 residues. The gene calls are TRBV6-1 and TRBJ1-6; TRBD1 aligns across 9 bases. This receptor was identified in an adult with diffuse large B cell lymphoma. Material for sequencing was tumor tissue. CDR3: CASSERGSGDRDF. In DNA form, the CDR3 reads TGTGCCAGCAGTGAAAGGGGAAGTGGGGACAGGGACTTT.